This T cell receptor beta chain was found in a study of patients and donors after allogeneic stem cell transplantation. One entry per CDR3 protein, called by TCRdb with MiXCR from the RT-PCR reads. The sample has 2,500 to 3,000 distinct CDR3 sequences, 8.2% seen once. The CDR3 loop spans 15 amino acids. Per germline, CDR1 SGHTA and CDR2 FQGNSA. Trimming removed 4 bases at V and 4 bases at J, with 15 bases between. This clonotype is medium-sized within its sample. Sample: blood, either unsorted or a sorted T cell fraction (not recorded which). The clonotype originates from a human donor who was either an allogeneic HSCT recipient or a stem cell or donor lymphocyte infusion donor (not recorded which). It is not recorded whose cells these are; they may come from a transplant donor. The V call is TRBV7-2, the J call TRBJ2-3; D is undetermined. The CDR3 sequence: CASSSAVLSADTQYF. CDR3 coding DNA: TGTGCCAGCAGCTCGGCCGTACTCAGCGCAGATACGCAGTATTTT.